This TCR beta chain was profiled in a study of blood T cell repertoires in COVID-19. Study-level information: Acute-phase and convalescent COVID-19 samples originated in the United States, Italy and Spain.

A PCR-confirmed or clinician-diagnosed COVID-19 case had contacted exposed participants within 2 weeks of entry. The CDR3 is 14 amino acids. V shed 0 bases, J shed 12 bases, and the junction held 11 bases outside the gene matches. Germline CDR1 is GTSNPN and CDR2 is SVGIG (reference sequence). Produced via immunoSEQ multiplex PCR; TCRdb's table is partial and in-frame only. The sample lists 250,000 or so clones; 75% to 95% were seen once. This TCR came from a man aged 40-55 years who had been exposed to COVID-19. Sequenced: PBMCs or T cells enriched from blood (not recorded which). The rearrangement joins TRBV30 to TRBJ2-3; 8 bases fit TRBD2. The CDR3 sequence is CAWSVNSRTSKQYF. As DNA, the CDR3 is TGTGCCTGGAGTGTAAATTCTAGGACTAGCAAACAGTATTTT.